One and the same sample provided the 14 T cell receptor beta chains below, sequenced in a study of OX40 agonist ivuxolimab in advanced cancers. Assay: immunoSEQ multiplex PCR; the TCRdb copy retains only in-frame clones and omits some. The sample yields more than 25,000 clones, about 88% seen once. The specimen comprised CD4+ or CD8+ T cells sorted from blood, sampled in a trial of the OX40 agonist ivuxolimab. The receptors were gathered from an adult with an advanced solid tumor such as melanoma, head and neck, liver or kidney cancer.

V and J are TRBV14 and TRBJ2-1; maybe TRBD1 (5 bases). The CDR3 extends over 14 amino acids. V lost 0 bases to trimming and J lost 6 bases, with 9 bases between them. CDR1 SGHDN and CDR2 FVKESK come from the germline V gene. This chain's CDR3 is CASSQDDSGNEQFF. The CDR3 region has the DNA TGTGCCAGCAGCCAAGATGACAGTGGCAATGAGCAGTTCTTC.

Remarks on this clone: One end of the junction is discordant with germline, which a read error may explain. Other DNA sequences in this sample translate to the same CDR3. The chain links TRBV7-7 to TRBJ2-3; TRBD1 might be the D (6 bases). The CDR3 is made up of 14 amino acids. Germline values: CDR1 SSHAT, CDR2 FNYEAQ (reference sequence). The chain's CDR3 is CASSLGTGTDTQYF. The CDR3 DNA reads TGTGCTAGCAGCTTAGGAACAGGGACAGATACGCAGTATTTT.

This clone showed up just a few times. This chain joins TRBV16 and TRBJ2-1; D remains unclear. Germline V CDR1 and CDR2: KGHSY, FQNENV. Deletions cut 4 bases from V and 10 bases from J, with 17 bases between. This CDR3 has 14 residues. CDR3 nucleotides: TGTGCCAGCAGCCTCCGGGCCGCCTTCCGCGAGCAGTTCTTC. This codes for CASSLRAAFREQFF.

This chain joins TRBV11-2 and TRBJ2-7; D not certain. This CDR3 spans 14 amino acids. Trimming cost V 1 base and J 2 bases, with 9 bases left between them. CDR1 and CDR2 from the germline V gene are SGHAT and FQNNGV. CDR3 residues: CASSLAHITYEQYF. In nucleotides, the CDR3 is TGTGCCAGCAGCTTAGCCCACATCACCTACGAGCAGTACTTC.

The rearrangement uses TRBV5-1 and TRBJ2-7; TRBD1 matches at 8 bases. This CDR3 is built from 17 residues. The germline CDR1 and CDR2 sequences are SGHRS and YFSETQ. V dropped 0 bases and J dropped 3; count of bases not matched to a gene: 11. CDR3 sequence reads: CASSLGERGTGLYEQYF. As DNA, the CDR3 is TGCGCCAGCAGCTTGGGGGAGCGCGGGACAGGTCTCTACGAGCAGTACTTC.

The chain carries TRBV5-1 and TRBJ2-2; D unclear. From germline, CDR1 is SGHRS and CDR2 YFSETQ. This CDR3 contains 14 residues. V was pared by 0 bases and J by 1 base, with 4 bases between. The CDR3 nucleotides are TGCGCCAGCAGCTTGGTACAGAACACCGGGGAGCTGTTTTTT. Translated: CASSLVQNTGELFF.

The chain is built from TRBV27 and TRBJ2-1, with D perhaps being TRBD1 or TRBD2 (6 bases each). Trimming shortened V by 5 bases and J by 0 bases, and 14 bases separated the two germline ends. The V gene's germline CDR1 is MNHEY and CDR2 SMNVEV (reference sequence). The CDR3 consists of 16 residues. The CDR3 sequence: CASSAGDWSSYNEQFF. CDR3 sequence (DNA): TGTGCCAGCAGTGCAGGGGACTGGAGCTCCTACAATGAGCAGTTCTTC.

J is TRBJ2-1 and V is TRBV6-1, with a weak D call TRBD2 (6 bases). V lost 4 bases and J 9 bases, leaving 16 bases between the germline ends. The germline gives CDR1 MNHNS, CDR2 SASEGT. The CDR3 length is 14 residues. CDR3 DNA: TGTGCCAGCAGTGGACTAGGTTTCCGGCTTGAGCAGTTCTTC. Residues: CASSGLGFRLEQFF.

This chain joins TRBV5-4 and TRBJ1-2, with D possibly matching TRBD1 (6 bases). With 2 bases removed from V and 10 bases from J, the gap between germline ends came to 18 bases. Germline V lookup: CDR1 SGHNT, CDR2 YYREEE (reference sequence). The CDR3 loop spans 14 amino acids. As DNA, the CDR3 is TGTGCCAGCAGCTTCTCCGATACAGGGTTAGACTACACCTTC. This sequence encodes CASSFSDTGLDYTF.

The V and J genes are TRBV27 and TRBJ1-2; D possibly corresponds to TRBD1 (5 bases). Germline V CDR1 and CDR2: MNHEY, SMNVEV (reference sequence). The CDR3 runs 15 residues. V was clipped by 0 bases and J by 5 bases, with 13 bases between them. The DNA of the CDR3 is TGTGCCAGCAGTTTATCCCCGGGACGTATTTATGGCTACACCTTC. Translating it yields CASSLSPGRIYGYTF.

The chain joins TRBV5-1 to TRBJ2-7, with D perhaps TRBD2 (5 bases). Trimming took off 4 bases at V and 4 bases at J, with 12 bases between the two ends. Germline V lookup: CDR1 SGHRS, CDR2 YFSETQ. CDR3 length: 13 amino acids. DNA of the CDR3: TGCGCCAGCAGCATTCGAGGGAATTACGAGCAGTACTTC. This codes for CASSIRGNYEQYF.

The V and J genes are TRBV7-9 and TRBJ2-1; 10 bases line up with TRBD2. The junction had 10 bases not matched to a gene; V was cut back by 5 bases and J by 9 bases. Germline CDR1 is SEHNR and CDR2 is FQNEAQ (reference sequence). This CDR3 spans 15 amino acids. The CDR3 spells CASSALAGEESEQFF. CDR3 nucleotide sequence: TGTGCCAGCAGCGCCCTAGCGGGGGAGGAAAGTGAGCAGTTCTTC.

The V and J genes are TRBV27 and TRBJ2-7; 7 bases agree with TRBD2. V dropped 4 bases and J dropped 1; count of bases not matched to a gene: 13. Looked up from germline, CDR1 is MNHEY and CDR2 is SMNVEV (reference sequence). The CDR3 covers 17 residues. This CDR3 is CASSSLRGGDGSYEQYF. The CDR3 region has the DNA TGTGCCAGCAGTTCCCTCCGGGGAGGGGACGGGTCCTACGAGCAGTACTTC.

In DNA form, the CDR3 reads TGTGCCAGCAGCGTAGGAGAGCAGGGCGTCTCCTACGAGCAGTACTTC. Its protein product is CASSVGEQGVSYEQYF. The rearrangement joins TRBV9 to TRBJ2-7, with a tentative D call TRBD1 (5 bases). From germline, CDR1 is SGDLS and CDR2 YYNGEE. Trimming removed 0 bases at V and 0 bases at J, with 13 bases between. This CDR3 is built from 16 residues. The variable domain in full, completed from reference TRBV9 and TRBJ2-7, reads DSGVTQTPKHLITATGQRVTLRCSPRSGDLSVYWYQQSLDQGLQFLIQYYNGEERAKGNILERFSAQQFPDLHSELNLSSLELGDSALYFCASSVGEQGVSYEQYFGPGTRLTVT.